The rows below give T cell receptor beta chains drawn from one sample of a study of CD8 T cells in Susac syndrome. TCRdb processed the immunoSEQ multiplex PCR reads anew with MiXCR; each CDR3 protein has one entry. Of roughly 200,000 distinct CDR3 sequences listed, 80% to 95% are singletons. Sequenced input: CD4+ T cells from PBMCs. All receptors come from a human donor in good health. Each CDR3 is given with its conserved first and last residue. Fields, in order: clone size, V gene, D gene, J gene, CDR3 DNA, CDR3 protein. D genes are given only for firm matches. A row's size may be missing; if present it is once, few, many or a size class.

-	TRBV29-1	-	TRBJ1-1	TGCAGCGTTGGACGGCGGAACACTGAAGCTTTCTTT	CSVGRRNTEAFF
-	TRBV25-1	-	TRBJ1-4	TGTGCCAGCAGTGATCAAGGCTATTCGAAAGAAAAACTGTTTTTT	CASSDQGYSKEKLFF
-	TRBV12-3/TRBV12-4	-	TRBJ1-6	TGTGCCAGCAGTTTCTGGAAAGGAACTAGTTCACCCCTTCACTTT	CASSFWKGTSSPLHF
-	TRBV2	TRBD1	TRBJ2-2	TGTGCCAGCCTTTTTGACAGGGCCACCGGGGAGCTGTTTTTT	CASLFDRATGELFF
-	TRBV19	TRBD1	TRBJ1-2	TGTGCCAGTAGTACCCGACAGGGTTGGAACTATGGCTACACCTTC	CASSTRQGWNYGYTF
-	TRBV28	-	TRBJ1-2	TGTGCCAGCAGATCCTTAGAAATTAACTATGGCTACACCTTC	CASRSLEINYGYTF
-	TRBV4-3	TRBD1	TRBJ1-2	TGCGCCAGCAGCCGTTTGTCCCGGGACAGCGCCTTTCGGGGCTACACCTTC	CASSRLSRDSAFRGYTF
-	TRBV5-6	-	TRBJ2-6	TGTGCCAGCAGCTTGCTAGGCTCTGGGGCCAACGTCCTGACTTTC	CASSLLGSGANVLTF
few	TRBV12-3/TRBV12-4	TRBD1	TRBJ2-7	TGTGCCAGCAGTAGACAGGGCTACGAGCAGTACTTC	CASSRQGYEQYF
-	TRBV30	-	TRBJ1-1	TGTGCCTGGGGACACCTTAGGAACACTGAAGCTTTCTTT	CAWGHLRNTEAFF
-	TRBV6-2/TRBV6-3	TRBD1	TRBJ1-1	TGTGCCAGCAGTTATAAAGGGGGCCGCCCCTCCGGGAACACTGAAGCTTTCTTT	CASSYKGGRPSGNTEAFF
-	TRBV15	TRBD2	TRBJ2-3	TGTGCCACCTCCGCTCTTGCGGGGGGCACAGATACGCAGTATTTT	CATSALAGGTDTQYF
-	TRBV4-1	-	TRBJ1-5	TGCGCCAGCAGCCAACGTCAGGCAGGGGCCAATCAGCCCCAGCATTTT	CASSQRQAGANQPQHF
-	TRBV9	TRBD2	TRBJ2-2	TGTGCCAGCAGCCTCTCCGCGGGGGGCGGAACCGGGGAGCTGTTTTTT	CASSLSAGGGTGELFF
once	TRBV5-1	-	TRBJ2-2	TGCGCCAGCAGTAATGGAGGGGAGCTGTTTTTT	CASSNGGELFF
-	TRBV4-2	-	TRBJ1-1	TGTGCCAGCAGCCAAGTGCGGAGGAGGAACACTGAAGCTTTCTTT	CASSQVRRRNTEAFF
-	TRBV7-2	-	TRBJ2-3	TGTGCCAGCAGCTTAGCTGTCGGGATATCTAGCACAGATACGCAGTATTTT	CASSLAVGISSTDTQYF
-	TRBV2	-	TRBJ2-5	TGTGCCAGCAGTGGTAGCGAGGTGTGGGAGACCCAGTACTTC	CASSGSEVWETQYF
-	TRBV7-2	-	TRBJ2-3	TGTGCCAGCAGCCCACGGCTAGCGAATGGAGATACGCAGTATTTT	CASSPRLANGDTQYF
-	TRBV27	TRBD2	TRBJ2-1	TGTGCCAGCCGCGCTGTTCTAGCGGGGGGTGGGAGCTCCTACAATGAGCAGTTCTTC	CASRAVLAGGGSSYNEQFF
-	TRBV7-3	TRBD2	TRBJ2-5	TGTGCCAGCAGCTCCGGGGGGTCCGAGACCCAGTACTTC	CASSSGGSETQYF
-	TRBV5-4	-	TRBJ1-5	TGTGCCAGCAGCTTGGACCCCAGCCCCAATCAGCCCCAGCATTTT	CASSLDPSPNQPQHF
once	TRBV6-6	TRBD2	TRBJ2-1	TGTGCCAGCCTAAAGAGCGGGGGGGCCGATGAGCAGTTCTTC	CASLKSGGADEQFF
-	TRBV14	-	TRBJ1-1	TGTGCCAGCAGCCACGGACAGAACACTGAAGCTTTCTTT	CASSHGQNTEAFF
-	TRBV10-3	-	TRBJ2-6	TGTGCCATCAGCAAACCTAGCTCTGGGGCCAACGTCCTGACTTTC	CAISKPSSGANVLTF
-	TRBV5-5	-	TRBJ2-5	TGTGCCAGCAGCTTGGGGACGACCTATAGGAGAGAGACCCAGTACTTC	CASSLGTTYRRETQYF
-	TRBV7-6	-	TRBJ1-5	TGTGCCAGCAGCTTATCGGACGGGAATCAGCCCCAGCATTTT	CASSLSDGNQPQHF
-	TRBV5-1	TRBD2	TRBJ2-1	TGCGCCAGCAGCCAACTGACTAGCGGGGGGGCTAGGGAGCAGTTCTTC	CASSQLTSGGAREQFF
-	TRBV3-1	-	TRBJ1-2	TGTGCCAGCAGCCCATTCGGGGGCTCCTACACCTTC	CASSPFGGSYTF
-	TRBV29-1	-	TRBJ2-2	TGCAGCGTTGTTGTTGGGCTCGGGGAGCTGTTTTTT	CSVVVGLGELFF
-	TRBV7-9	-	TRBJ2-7	TGTGCCAGCAGCTCCCCCCGGCCAGCCCCCTCCTACGAGCAGTACTTC	CASSSPRPAPSYEQYF
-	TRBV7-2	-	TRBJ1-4	TGTGCCAGCAGCTTAACGGCCCGAACAACTAATGAAAAACTGTTTTTT	CASSLTARTTNEKLFF
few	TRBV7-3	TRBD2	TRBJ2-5	TGTGCCAGCAGCTTAACTAGCGGGGGGGAGACCCAGTACTTC	CASSLTSGGETQYF
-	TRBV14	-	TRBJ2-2	TGTGCCAGCAGCCCTAGGGTAATCGGGGAGCTGTTTTTT	CASSPRVIGELFF
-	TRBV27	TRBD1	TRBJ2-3	TGTGCCAGCAGCCCCCAGGGGGAAAAGGATACGCAGTATTTT	CASSPQGEKDTQYF
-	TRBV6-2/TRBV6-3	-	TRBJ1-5	TGTGCCAGCAGTTACCGAATGGGAGTTTTTCAGCCCCAGCATTTT	CASSYRMGVFQPQHF
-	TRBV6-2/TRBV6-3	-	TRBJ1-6	TGTGCCAGCATGATGGCCTCTGGGTGGAATTCACCCCTCCACTTT	CASMMASGWNSPLHF
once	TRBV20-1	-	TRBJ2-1	TGCAGTGCCCGGCAGGGCCTCTACCAGTTCTTC	CSARQGLYQFF
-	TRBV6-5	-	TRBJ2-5	TGTGCCAGCAGTTACTCGGGACGGGAGACCCAGTACTTC	CASSYSGRETQYF
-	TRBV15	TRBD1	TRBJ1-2	TGTGCCACCAGCAGAGATTGGGGACAGGGGAGCTATGGCTACACCTTC	CATSRDWGQGSYGYTF
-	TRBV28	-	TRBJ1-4	TGTGCCAGCAGTTTACTGACAAGTCCAACTAATGAAAAACTGTTTTTT	CASSLLTSPTNEKLFF
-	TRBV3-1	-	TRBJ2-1	TGTGCCAGCAGCCGGGGAGCCTGGGAGCAGTTCTTC	CASSRGAWEQFF
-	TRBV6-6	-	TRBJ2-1	TGTGCCAGCAGTCTTCCCACCAATGAGCAGTTCTTC	CASSLPTNEQFF
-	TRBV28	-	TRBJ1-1	TGTGCCAGCAGTTTTGGACAGCAGAACACTGAAGCTTTCTTT	CASSFGQQNTEAFF